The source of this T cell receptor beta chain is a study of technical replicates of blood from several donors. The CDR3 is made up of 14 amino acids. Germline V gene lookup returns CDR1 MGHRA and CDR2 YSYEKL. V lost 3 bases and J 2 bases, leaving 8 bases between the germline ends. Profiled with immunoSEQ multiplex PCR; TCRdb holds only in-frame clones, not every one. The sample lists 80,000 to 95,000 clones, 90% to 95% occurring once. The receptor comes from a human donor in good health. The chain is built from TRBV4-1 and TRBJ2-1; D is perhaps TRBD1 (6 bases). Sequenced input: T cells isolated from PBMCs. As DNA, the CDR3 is TGCGCCAGCAGCCAGGGACATACCTACAATGAGCAGTTCTTC. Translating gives CASSQGHTYNEQFF.